This T cell receptor beta chain was captured in a study of CDR3 diversity in severe acne. Using its own MiXCR run on the PCR reads, TCRdb lists one record per CDR3 protein. The table shows fewer than 90,000 distinct CDR3 sequences, with about 49% occurring only once. CDR3 length: 12 amino acids. The V and J ends lost 1 base and 7 bases respectively, with 6 bases between them. The germline V gene encodes CDR1 KGHDR and CDR2 SFDVKD. This clonotype was sampled from a male donor with severe acne vulgaris. The sequencing sample was made of blood. V and J are TRBV24-1 and TRBJ2-5, with D unclear. This CDR3 is CATSDLLGTQYF. As DNA, the CDR3 is TGTGCCACCAGTGATTTATTAGGGACCCAGTACTTC.